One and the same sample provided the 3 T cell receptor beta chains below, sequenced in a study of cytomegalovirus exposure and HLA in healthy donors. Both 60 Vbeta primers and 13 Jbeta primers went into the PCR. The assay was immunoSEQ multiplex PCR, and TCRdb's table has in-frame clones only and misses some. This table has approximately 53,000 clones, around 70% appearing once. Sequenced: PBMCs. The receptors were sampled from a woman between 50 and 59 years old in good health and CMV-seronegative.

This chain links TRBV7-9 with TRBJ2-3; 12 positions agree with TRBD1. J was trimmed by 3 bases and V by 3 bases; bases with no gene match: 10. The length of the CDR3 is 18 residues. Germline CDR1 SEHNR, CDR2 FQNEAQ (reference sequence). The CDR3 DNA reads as TGTGCCAGCAGCTTCGGGACAGGGGGCAACAGGGGTACAGATACGCAGTATTTT. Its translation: CASSFGTGGNRGTDTQYF.

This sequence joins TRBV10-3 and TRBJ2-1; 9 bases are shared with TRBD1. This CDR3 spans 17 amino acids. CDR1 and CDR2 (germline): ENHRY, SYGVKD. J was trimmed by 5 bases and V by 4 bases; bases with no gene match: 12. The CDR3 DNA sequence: TGTGCCATCAGTGGGGACAGGGTCAGGACTAATGACAATGAGCAGTTCTTC. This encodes CAISGDRVRTNDNEQFF.

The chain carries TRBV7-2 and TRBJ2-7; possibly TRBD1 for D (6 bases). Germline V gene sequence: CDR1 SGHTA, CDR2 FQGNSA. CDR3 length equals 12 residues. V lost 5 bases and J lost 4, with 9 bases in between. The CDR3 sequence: CASSHREYEQYF. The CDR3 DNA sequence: TGTGCCAGCAGCCACAGGGAGTACGAGCAGTACTTC.